This T cell receptor (beta chain) comes out of a study of PD-L1 blockade in urothelial cancer. Study-wide background: Bladder-origin urothelial cancer in males described about 90% of the 29 patients. At 6 weeks and at 3 weeks (second dose) after treatment start, blood was analyzed. Blood gave a median around 140,000 T cells.

General observations from the study: Durable-benefit cases showed more tumor-associated blood clone expansion at 3 weeks.

This clone was seen only a few times. Its specificity is not known. TCRdb's copy holds only in-frame clones and misses some; the assay was immunoSEQ multiplex PCR. The sample yields about 52,000 clones, 75% seen once. The time point was: pretreatment peripheral blood. Per the germline V gene, CDR1 is SGHNT and CDR2 is YENEEA. This CDR3 comprises 14 residues. V was pared by 5 bases and J by 6 bases, with 5 bases of the junction left unmatched. This chain uses TRBV11-3 with TRBJ2-4, with 9 bases identical to TRBD1. This specimen consisted of PBMCs, obtained around atezolizumab (anti-PD-L1) treatment. This receptor was obtained from a man between 65 and 85 years old with urothelial cancer. Here the CDR3 reads CASSQTGGGNIQYF. As DNA, the CDR3 is TGTGCCAGCAGCCAAACAGGGGGCGGAAACATTCAGTACTTC.